A selection of T cell receptor beta chains follows, all from one sample in a study of control samples from healthy donors and cancer patients. The method was immunoSEQ multiplex PCR; TCRdb's version includes in-frame clones alone and lacks a portion of them. The table shows 350,000 to 450,000 clones, with about 93% occurring only once. The sample comprised PBMCs. The receptors were gathered from a man between 40 and 49 years old with head and neck cancer. Each CDR3 is given with its conserved first and last residue. D genes are given only for firm matches. Rows may omit the clone size; those that give it use once, few, many or a size class.

abundance,v_gene,j_gene,d_gene,CDR3nt,CDR3aa
.,TRBV11-3,TRBJ1-1,.,TGTGCCAGCAGCTTAGAAGGTAGAGGGCGGAGGAACACTGAAGCTTTCTTT,CASSLEGRGRRNTEAFF
.,TRBV5-4,TRBJ2-7,TRBD2,TGTGCCAGCAGCTTCGGGCGGGAGGGAGTCGAGCAGTACTTC,CASSFGREGVEQYF
.,TRBV28,TRBJ2-1,TRBD2,TGTGCCAGCATGAGGACTAGCGGCTACAATGAGCAGTTCTTC,CASMRTSGYNEQFF
many,TRBV6-2/TRBV6-3,TRBJ2-7,TRBD2,TGTGCCAGCAGTCCGGGACTAGGCGGTTACGAGCAGTACTTC,CASSPGLGGYEQYF
.,TRBV9,TRBJ2-7,TRBD2,TGTGCCAGCAGCGTAGGACCGGGGGGGGCGTACGAGCAGTACTTC,CASSVGPGGAYEQYF
.,TRBV24-1,TRBJ2-3,.,TGTGCCACCGGTTGGGGCACAGATACGCAGTATTTT,CATGWGTDTQYF
once,TRBV21-1,TRBJ2-7,.,TGTGCCAGCAGTGCACTCGGGGGTGCAGGCGAGCAGTACTTC,CASSALGGAGEQYF
.,TRBV7-2,TRBJ2-7,TRBD1,TGTGCCAGCAGCCCGACAGGTGACAGGGCCTACGAGCAGTACTTC,CASSPTGDRAYEQYF
.,TRBV30,TRBJ2-7,.,TGTGCCTGGAGCCCCGGCTCCGGGGGAACCTACGAGCAGTACTTC,CAWSPGSGGTYEQYF
.,TRBV5-6,TRBJ1-3,.,TGTGCCAGCAGCTTGAGGTCTGGAAACACCATATATTTT,CASSLRSGNTIYF
.,TRBV30,TRBJ2-7,TRBD1,TGTGCCTGGAGTGTAATGGGGACAGGTTTATACGAGCAGTACTTC,CAWSVMGTGLYEQYF
once,TRBV7-8,TRBJ1-1,.,TGTGCCAGCAGCCCTCAGAGCCTGAACACTGAAGCTTTCTTT,CASSPQSLNTEAFF
.,TRBV6-4,TRBJ2-3,TRBD1,TGTGCCAGCAGCCCGTTCCGGGACAGGGGAACAGATACGCAGTATTTT,CASSPFRDRGTDTQYF
.,TRBV4-3,TRBJ1-2,TRBD1,TGCGCCAGCAGCCGGACAGGGGACTTAACTAACTACGGCTACACCTTC,CASSRTGDLTNYGYTF
.,TRBV7-2,TRBJ2-7,.,TGTGCCAGCAGCTCCCTAGACAGCTACGAGCAGTACTTC,CASSSLDSYEQYF
.,TRBV27,TRBJ2-1,.,TGTGCCAGCAGTTTACGTCCACACAATGAGCAGTTCTTC,CASSLRPHNEQFF
.,TRBV19,TRBJ1-5,.,TGTGCCAGTAGTTTGGTCCCCGGCAATCAGCCCCAGCATTTT,CASSLVPGNQPQHF
.,TRBV25-1,TRBJ1-3,.,TGTGCCAGCAGTGAGTCAGGGGATGGAAACACCATATATTTT,CASSESGDGNTIYF
.,TRBV3-1/TRBV3-2,TRBJ2-7,TRBD1,TGTGCCAGCAGCCTTGGGACAGGGGTGACCTACGAGCAGTACTTC,CASSLGTGVTYEQYF
few,TRBV6-6,TRBJ1-5,.,TGTGCCAGCAGTTACGGAGGGAATAGCAATCAGCCCCAGCATTTT,CASSYGGNSNQPQHF
.,TRBV29-1,TRBJ2-7,TRBD1,TGCAGCGTTGAAGATCGGGACAGGGGCCTTTACGAGCAGTACTTC,CSVEDRDRGLYEQYF
once,TRBV7-9,TRBJ1-2,TRBD1,TGTGCCAGCAGTGCCGGGACAGGGTATGGCTACACCTTC,CASSAGTGYGYTF
.,TRBV28,TRBJ1-5,.,TGTGCCAGCACCTTCGGGGAGAGGCAGCCCCAGCATTTT,CASTFGERQPQHF
once,TRBV6-1,TRBJ2-3,.,TGTGCCAGCAGTGAAGCTAAAACAGGGAGATTCCTCCGTAGCACAGATACGCAGTATTTT,CASSEAKTGRFLRSTDTQYF
few,TRBV3-1/TRBV3-2,TRBJ2-1,TRBD1,TGTGCCAGCAGCAGGGACAGGGGATACAATGAGCAGTTCTTC,CASSRDRGYNEQFF
.,TRBV7-5,TRBJ1-1,.,TGTGCCAGAAGCTTAGTAGGTAGGGAGAACACTGAAGCTTTCTTT,CARSLVGRENTEAFF
.,TRBV7-2,TRBJ2-7,TRBD2,TGTGCCAGCAGCTCTCTAGCGGGGGGTCCCTACGAGCAGTACTTC,CASSSLAGGPYEQYF
.,TRBV28,TRBJ2-7,TRBD2,TGTGCCAGCACCTCAGAGGCTAGCGGGTCTCGGGAGCAGTACTTC,CASTSEASGSREQYF
.,TRBV2,TRBJ1-3,.,TGTGCCAGCAGTGGGTCGGGGCTCGGAAACACCATATATTTT,CASSGSGLGNTIYF
.,TRBV7-2,TRBJ2-3,TRBD2,TGTGCCAGCAGCTTAGGGCTAGCGGGGGGGCAAGATACGCAGTATTTT,CASSLGLAGGQDTQYF
few,TRBV2,TRBJ1-5,.,TGTGCCAGCAGAACCACCTCCAATCAGCCCCAGCATTTT,CASRTTSNQPQHF
.,TRBV19,TRBJ1-2,TRBD1,TGTGCCAGTACCAAAACAGGGGAAGAATACTATGGCTACACCTTC,CASTKTGEEYYGYTF
.,TRBV27,TRBJ2-2,TRBD2,TGTGCCAGCAGTTTAAGACTAGCCGGCACCGGGGAGCTGTTTTTT,CASSLRLAGTGELFF
once,TRBV5-4,TRBJ2-1,.,TGTGCCAGCAGCTCCGGACTGGGTTTTGACAATGAGCAGTTCTTC,CASSSGLGFDNEQFF
.,TRBV9,TRBJ2-3,.,TGTGCCAGCAGCCCTAGGATGATTGGTACGCAGTATTTT,CASSPRMIGTQYF
.,TRBV30,TRBJ2-7,.,TGTGCCGGGACATCAAGCTCCTACGAGCAGTACTTC,CAGTSSSYEQYF
.,TRBV6-1,TRBJ1-5,.,TGTGCCAGCAGTGATTCAGGGCCCAATCAGCCCCAGCATTTT,CASSDSGPNQPQHF
.,TRBV10-2,TRBJ2-1,TRBD1,TGCGCCAGCAGTGAATCTAGAAGGGGGCTTTCCAATGAGCAGTTCTTC,CASSESRRGLSNEQFF
.,TRBV11-2,TRBJ2-7,TRBD2,TGTGCCAGCAGGTCGGGACTAGGCTACGAGCAGTACTTC,CASRSGLGYEQYF
.,TRBV28,TRBJ1-3,.,TGTGCCAGCAGCCTTCGGGACAGAAACACCATATATTTT,CASSLRDRNTIYF
.,TRBV7-8,TRBJ1-4,TRBD1,TGTGCCAGCAGGATAGGACAGGGGGCGACTTTCGGGACTTTTTCTCATGAAAAACTGTTTTTT,CASRIGQGATFGTFSHEKLFF
.,TRBV3-1/TRBV3-2,TRBJ2-3,TRBD2,TGTGCCAGCAGCCAAGGGATAGCTAGCGGGGGGGATACGCAGTATTTT,CASSQGIASGGDTQYF
.,TRBV29-1,TRBJ1-1,.,TGCAGCGTTGAAGATGTTGGGGTGTTGAACACTGAAGCTTTCTTT,CSVEDVGVLNTEAFF
.,TRBV11-2,TRBJ2-6,.,TGTGCCAGCAGCCCGAGAGGAGGGTCTACGGCCAACGTCCTGACTTTC,CASSPRGGSTANVLTF
.,TRBV25-1,TRBJ1-1,.,TGTGCCAGCAGTGCCATCCCGGGCATCACTGAAGCTTTCTTT,CASSAIPGITEAFF
once,TRBV28,TRBJ2-1,.,TGTGCCAGCACCCTGGTCGAGGGTACCAGCGGTGAGCAGTTCTTC,CASTLVEGTSGEQFF
few,TRBV2,TRBJ1-2,TRBD1,TGTGCCAGCAGTCCACAAAGGGCCTTGTGGGGACAGGGGGCTAACTATGGCTACACCTTC,CASSPQRALWGQGANYGYTF
.,TRBV29-1,TRBJ1-3,TRBD1,TGCAGCGTTGGGGACAGTTTCTCTGGAAACACCATATATTTT,CSVGDSFSGNTIYF
.,TRBV20-1,TRBJ2-7,TRBD2,TGCAGTGCTAGTAGGGCTAGCGGCATGAATTACGAGCAGTACTTC,CSASRASGMNYEQYF
.,TRBV25-1,TRBJ1-4,TRBD1,TGTGCCAGCAGTGAACCACCGGGACAGGGGAACGAAAAACTGTTTTTT,CASSEPPGQGNEKLFF
.,TRBV19,TRBJ1-3,.,TGTGCCAGTAGGGTCCGGGAGGCGTTTAGGAACACCATATATTTT,CASRVREAFRNTIYF
.,TRBV6-2/TRBV6-3,TRBJ1-5,.,TGTGCCAGCAGTACTTGGACAATTCCTAATAGCAATCAGCCCCAGCATTTT,CASSTWTIPNSNQPQHF
once,TRBV5-1,TRBJ2-1,TRBD2,TGCGCCAGCTCGACAGGTACTAGCGGGGGCCAGCAGTTCTTC,CASSTGTSGGQQFF
.,TRBV7-8,TRBJ2-7,.,TGTGCCAGCAGCTTAGAATCTGGGCACGTCTACGAGCAGTACTTC,CASSLESGHVYEQYF